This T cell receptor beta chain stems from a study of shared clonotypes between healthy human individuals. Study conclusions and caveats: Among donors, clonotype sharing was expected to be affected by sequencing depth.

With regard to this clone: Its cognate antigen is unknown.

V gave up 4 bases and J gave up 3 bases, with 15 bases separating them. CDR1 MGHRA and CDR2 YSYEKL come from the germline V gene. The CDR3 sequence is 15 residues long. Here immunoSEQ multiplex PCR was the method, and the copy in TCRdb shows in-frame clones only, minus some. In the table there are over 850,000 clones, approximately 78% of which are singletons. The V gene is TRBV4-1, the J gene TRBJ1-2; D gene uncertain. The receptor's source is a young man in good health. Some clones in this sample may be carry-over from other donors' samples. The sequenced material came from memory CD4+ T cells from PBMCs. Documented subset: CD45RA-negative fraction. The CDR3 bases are TGCGCCAGCAGCCGAACAGAGGGCCTACACTATGGCTACACCTTC. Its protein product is CASSRTEGLHYGYTF.